The rows below give T cell receptor beta chains drawn from one sample of a study of radiation and T cells in renal cell carcinoma. Measured with immunoSEQ multiplex PCR; TCRdb has only the in-frame clones, and not every one. The sample includes about 22,000 clones, approximately 80% of them seen just once. The sequencing here drew on blood, taken from a patient whose treatment included radiotherapy and nephrectomy. These receptors originate from a man aged 55 to 69 with renal cell carcinoma. CDR3s include the opening cysteine and the closing phenylalanine or tryptophan. Each record gives: clone size, V gene, J gene, D gene, CDR3 DNA, CDR3 protein. A D gene is named only where the DNA matches it firmly. Size is omitted from some rows. Given values are once, few, many or a class for expanded clones.

size: .
V: TRBV30
J: TRBJ2-1
D: .
DNA: TGTGCCTGGAGTACGGACATAGGAAATGAGCAGTTCTTC
CDR3: CAWSTDIGNEQFF

size: .
V: TRBV27
J: TRBJ1-2
D: .
DNA: TGTGCCAGCAGTTTATACAGCTACACAACCGGGGCCCTCTATGGCTACACCTTC
CDR3: CASSLYSYTTGALYGYTF

size: .
V: TRBV10-2
J: TRBJ2-7
D: .
DNA: TGCGCCAGCAGTGAGTCCCGATCCTACGAGCAGTACTTC
CDR3: CASSESRSYEQYF

size: .
V: TRBV6-5
J: TRBJ2-2
D: .
DNA: TGTGCCAGCAGTTACTCGTTTACGGGAGCGCGCGGGGAGCTGTTTTTT
CDR3: CASSYSFTGARGELFF

size: few
V: TRBV11-2
J: TRBJ1-4
D: TRBD1
DNA: TGTGCCAGCAGCTCACAGGGGGCAAGTGAAAAACTGTTTTTT
CDR3: CASSSQGASEKLFF

size: .
V: TRBV7-6
J: TRBJ2-7
D: .
DNA: TGTGCCAGCAGCTTAATAGGCCGCCACTCTTCCTACGAGCAGTACTTC
CDR3: CASSLIGRHSSYEQYF

size: .
V: TRBV18
J: TRBJ2-2
D: .
DNA: TGTGCCAGCTCACCGCTATTCCAAGCGAACACCGGGGAGCTGTTTTTT
CDR3: CASSPLFQANTGELFF

size: medium-sized
V: TRBV5-1
J: TRBJ1-5
D: .
DNA: TGCGCCAGCAGCCCTGGACACGGAGATAGCAATCAGCCCCAGCATTTT
CDR3: CASSPGHGDSNQPQHF

size: few
V: TRBV28
J: TRBJ1-1
D: .
DNA: TGTGCCAGCCTTGGTCTTACTGAAGCTTTCTTT
CDR3: CASLGLTEAFF

size: medium-sized
V: TRBV19
J: TRBJ2-2
D: .
DNA: TGTGCCAGTATGCAACCAGCCGAGGGCGGGGAGCTGTTTTTT
CDR3: CASMQPAEGGELFF

size: .
V: TRBV4-1
J: TRBJ1-6
D: .
DNA: TGCGCCAGCAGCCACACCCGGGACCCTGCTTCACCCCTCCACTTT
CDR3: CASSHTRDPASPLHF

size: .
V: TRBV5-4
J: TRBJ2-2
D: .
DNA: TGTGCCAGCAGCTTGGTCGGGGGGCGCACCGGGGAGCTGTTTTTT
CDR3: CASSLVGGRTGELFF

size: .
V: TRBV9
J: TRBJ2-1
D: .
DNA: TGTGCCAGCAGCGTTCGTACTAGTGGTCAGGAGCAGTTCTTC
CDR3: CASSVRTSGQEQFF

size: few
V: TRBV6-5
J: TRBJ2-7
D: TRBD2
DNA: TGTGCCAGCAGACTGGGACTAGCGGGACGCTACGAGCAGTACTTC
CDR3: CASRLGLAGRYEQYF

size: .
V: TRBV2
J: TRBJ2-5
D: .
DNA: TGTGCCTCGATGGGGCTAGCTGGAGGGGAGACCCAGTACTTC
CDR3: CASMGLAGGETQYF

size: .
V: TRBV4-1
J: TRBJ2-5
D: .
DNA: TGCGCCAGCAGCCAATTTGGAACTGCCAAGGGAGAGACCCAGTACTTC
CDR3: CASSQFGTAKGETQYF

size: .
V: TRBV29-1
J: TRBJ1-2
D: .
DNA: TGCAGCGTTGATCGGTCTTGGTTTGGCTATGGCTACACCTTC
CDR3: CSVDRSWFGYGYTF

size: once
V: TRBV19
J: TRBJ2-3
D: TRBD2
DNA: TGTGCCAGTAGTATCTGGCTAGCGGGAGGGTCAGATACGCAGTATTTT
CDR3: CASSIWLAGGSDTQYF

size: .
V: TRBV7-2
J: TRBJ1-2
D: .
DNA: TGTGCCAGCAGCTCCGGGACCGGCGATAGGGGCTATGGCTACACCTTC
CDR3: CASSSGTGDRGYGYTF

size: .
V: TRBV19
J: TRBJ2-7
D: .
DNA: TGTGCCAGTAGTAGCGCCTACTACGAGCAGTACTTC
CDR3: CASSSAYYEQYF

size: .
V: TRBV5-6
J: TRBJ2-1
D: TRBD2
DNA: TGTGCCAGCAGCTCTAGCGGGAGGGCTTACAATGAGCAGTTCTTC
CDR3: CASSSSGRAYNEQFF

size: .
V: TRBV11-3
J: TRBJ2-1
D: .
DNA: TGTGCCAGCAGCGCAAGAAACAGCTACAATGAGCAGTTCTTC
CDR3: CASSARNSYNEQFF

size: .
V: TRBV7-9
J: TRBJ1-2
D: .
DNA: TGTGCCAGCAGCGCCGGGACTGGAGCTAACTATGGCTACACCTTC
CDR3: CASSAGTGANYGYTF

size: .
V: TRBV9
J: TRBJ1-1
D: .
DNA: TGTGCCAGCAGCGTAGACGGCCTTTTAACTGAAGCTTTCTTT
CDR3: CASSVDGLLTEAFF

size: few
V: TRBV19
J: TRBJ1-6
D: TRBD1
DNA: TGTGCCAGTAGTAAAGGACAGGGAGGTGCGGCACCCCTCCACTTT
CDR3: CASSKGQGGAAPLHF

size: .
V: TRBV7-9
J: TRBJ2-1
D: .
DNA: TGTGCCAGCAGCCCACAGGGAAATCCCTACAATGAGCAGTTCTTC
CDR3: CASSPQGNPYNEQFF

size: .
V: TRBV6-5
J: TRBJ1-1
D: TRBD1
DNA: TGTGCCACCAGACAGGGCCCTGAAGCTTTCTTT
CDR3: CATRQGPEAFF

size: .
V: TRBV15
J: TRBJ1-4
D: .
DNA: TGTGCCACCAGCAGGGGTTATTCAACTAATGAAAAACTGTTTTTT
CDR3: CATSRGYSTNEKLFF

size: .
V: TRBV5-1
J: TRBJ2-3
D: TRBD2
DNA: TGCGCCAGCAGCTTGTATAGCGGGAGTTCAGATACGCAGTATTTT
CDR3: CASSLYSGSSDTQYF

size: .
V: TRBV11-3
J: TRBJ2-2
D: .
DNA: TGTGCCAGCAGCTCAGTCGGGGGGCCGGACACCGGGGAGCTGTTTTTT
CDR3: CASSSVGGPDTGELFF

size: .
V: TRBV6-5
J: TRBJ2-1
D: .
DNA: TGTGCCAGCCTATCGTCGACCTACAATGAGCAGTTCTTC
CDR3: CASLSSTYNEQFF

size: .
V: TRBV7-2
J: TRBJ1-4
D: .
DNA: TGTGCCAGCAGCTCCTGGACAGTGAAGGGTGAAAAACTGTTTTTT
CDR3: CASSSWTVKGEKLFF

size: few
V: TRBV20-1
J: TRBJ1-2
D: .
DNA: TGCAGTGCTAAAGGTCCGGGGAGCTACACCTTC
CDR3: CSAKGPGSYTF

size: .
V: TRBV5-4
J: TRBJ2-1
D: TRBD2
DNA: TGTGCCAGCAGCCTATTAGCGGGAGGGACCATCGATGAGCAGTTCTTC
CDR3: CASSLLAGGTIDEQFF

size: .
V: TRBV6-5
J: TRBJ2-5
D: TRBD2
DNA: TGTGCCAGCAGAATAGCGGGAGGGGACCAAGAGACCCAGTACTTC
CDR3: CASRIAGGDQETQYF

size: medium-sized
V: TRBV4-2
J: TRBJ1-2
D: .
DNA: TGTGCCAGCAGCCAGGGCCCCCAGGGGCCCATGTATGGCTACACCTTC
CDR3: CASSQGPQGPMYGYTF

size: .
V: TRBV27
J: TRBJ1-2
D: .
DNA: TGTGCCAGCAGTTTTCAAGGGAGTGGCGGCTACACCTTC
CDR3: CASSFQGSGGYTF

size: .
V: TRBV18
J: TRBJ1-2
D: TRBD1
DNA: TGTGCCAGCTCACCGATACAGGGGGATACCTATGGCTACACCTTC
CDR3: CASSPIQGDTYGYTF